Listed below are T cell receptor beta chains from one sample, sequenced in a study of Graves' ophthalmopathy and Graves' hyperthyroidism. TCRdb recomputed calls from the multiplex PCR reads with MiXCR, one row per CDR3 protein. Seen here are about 740,000 distinct CDR3 sequences, around 40% observed once, and the top ten hold roughly 46%. Material for sequencing was peripheral blood. The receptors shown here come from an adult man with Graves' ophthalmopathy. Each CDR3 is given with its conserved first and last residue. The D gene is left open where the match is weak. Some rows have no size entry. The others give once, few or many, or a class for an expanded clone.

j_gene | abundance | v_gene | d_gene | CDR3aa
TRBJ2-7 | few | TRBV2 | NA | CASSRDQPYEQYF
TRBJ1-2 | NA | TRBV20-1 | TRBD1 | CSANTGGSYGYTF
TRBJ1-1 | NA | TRBV10-3 | TRBD1 | CASSPVTGVPFF
TRBJ1-2 | NA | TRBV9 | NA | CASSPPGGSVQGYTF
TRBJ2-7 | few | TRBV3-1 | NA | CASSQGRPHEQYF
TRBJ1-1 | NA | TRBV7-9 | NA | CASSPTPAGPGTEAFF
TRBJ1-2 | many | TRBV2 | TRBD1 | CASSRGQVFFGYTF
TRBJ2-7 | few | TRBV9 | NA | CASSPRDLTYEQYF
TRBJ2-5 | few | TRBV9 | NA | CASSRGYKRETQYF
TRBJ1-1 | NA | TRBV10-3 | TRBD1 | CASGRQGAHTEAFF
TRBJ1-2 | NA | TRBV12-3/TRBV12-4 | NA | CASSLSQGGNYGYTF
TRBJ1-6 | NA | TRBV2 | NA | CASSYSLGRRSQFSPLHF
TRBJ1-6 | NA | TRBV7-9 | NA | CASSPYASTRLNSPLHF
TRBJ1-1 | once | TRBV29-1 | TRBD1 | CSSRTGNTEAFF
TRBJ1-5 | many | TRBV5-1 | NA | CASSLSADQPQHF
TRBJ1-5 | NA | TRBV20-1 | NA | CSARDWTPPRGSNQPQHF
TRBJ2-5 | NA | TRBV5-4 | TRBD1 | CASRTGQYLETQYF
TRBJ2-7 | NA | TRBV28 | NA | CASRPSLGAEDYEQYF